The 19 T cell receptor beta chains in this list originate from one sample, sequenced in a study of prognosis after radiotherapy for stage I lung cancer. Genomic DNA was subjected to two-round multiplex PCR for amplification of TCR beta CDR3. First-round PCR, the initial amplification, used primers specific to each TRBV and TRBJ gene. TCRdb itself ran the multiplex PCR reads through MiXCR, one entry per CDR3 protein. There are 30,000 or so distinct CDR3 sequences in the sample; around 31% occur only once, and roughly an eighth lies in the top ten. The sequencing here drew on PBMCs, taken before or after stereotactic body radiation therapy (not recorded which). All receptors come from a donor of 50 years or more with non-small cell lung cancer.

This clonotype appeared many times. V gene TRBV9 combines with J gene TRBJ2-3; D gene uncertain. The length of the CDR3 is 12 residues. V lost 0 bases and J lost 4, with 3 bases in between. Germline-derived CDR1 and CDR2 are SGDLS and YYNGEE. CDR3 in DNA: TGTGCCAGCAGCGTAGGATCAGATACGCAGTATTTT. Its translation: CASSVGSDTQYF.

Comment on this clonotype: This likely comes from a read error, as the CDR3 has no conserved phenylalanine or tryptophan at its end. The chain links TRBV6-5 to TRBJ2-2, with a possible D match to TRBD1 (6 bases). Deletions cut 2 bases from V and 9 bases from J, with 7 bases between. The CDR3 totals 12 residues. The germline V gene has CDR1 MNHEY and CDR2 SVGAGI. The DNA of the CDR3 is TGTGCCAGCAGTTACGGGGGCTGGGAGCTGTTTTCT. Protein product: CASSYGGWELFS.

CDR3 bases: TGTGCCAGCAGTGAAGCTTCACCGCTCCTGAGCTCCTACGAGCAGTACTTC. As protein: CASSEASPLLSSYEQYF. V and J are TRBV6-1 and TRBJ2-7; D ambiguous. Between the trimmed V and J ends, which lost 0 bases and 0 bases, there was a span of 15 bases. CDR1 is MNHNS, CDR2 SASEGT, per germline. The CDR3 consists of 17 residues.

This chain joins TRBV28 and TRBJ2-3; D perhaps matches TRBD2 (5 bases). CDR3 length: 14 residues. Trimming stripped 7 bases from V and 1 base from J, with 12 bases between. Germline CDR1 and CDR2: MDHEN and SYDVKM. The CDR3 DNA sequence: TGTGCCAGCATTTTCCTAGCCGGCACAGATACGCAGTATTTT. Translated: CASIFLAGTDTQYF.

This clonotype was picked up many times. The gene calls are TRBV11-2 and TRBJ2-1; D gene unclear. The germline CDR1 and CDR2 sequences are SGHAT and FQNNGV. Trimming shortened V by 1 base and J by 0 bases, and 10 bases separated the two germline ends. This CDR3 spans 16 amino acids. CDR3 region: CASSLVGGTSYNEQFF. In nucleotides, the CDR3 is TGTGCCAGCAGCTTAGTTGGCGGCACCTCCTACAATGAGCAGTTCTTC.

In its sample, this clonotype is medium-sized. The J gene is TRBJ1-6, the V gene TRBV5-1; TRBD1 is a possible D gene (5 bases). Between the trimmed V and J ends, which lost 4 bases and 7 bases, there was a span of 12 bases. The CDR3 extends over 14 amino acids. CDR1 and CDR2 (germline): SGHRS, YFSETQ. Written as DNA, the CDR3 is TGCGCCAGCAGCGTCGGGACGGAAAATTCACCCCTCCACTTT. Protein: CASSVGTENSPLHF. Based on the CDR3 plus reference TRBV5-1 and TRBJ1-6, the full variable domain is KAGVTQTPRYLIKTRGQQVTLSCSPISGHRSVSWYQQTPGQGLQFLFEYFSETQRNKGNFPGRFSGRQFSNSRSEMNVSTLELGDSALYLCASSVGTENSPLHFGNGTRLTVT.

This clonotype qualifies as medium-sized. CDR3 sequence reads: CASSFGGGVFTDTQYF. CDR3 DNA sequence: TGTGCCAGCAGTTTCGGCGGGGGGGTCTTCACAGATACGCAGTATTTT. J is TRBJ2-3 and V is TRBV27, with 9 positions matching TRBD2. The length of the CDR3 is 16 residues. The germline V gene encodes CDR1 MNHEY and CDR2 SMNVEV (reference sequence). V dropped 3 bases and J dropped 2; count of bases not matched to a gene: 6.

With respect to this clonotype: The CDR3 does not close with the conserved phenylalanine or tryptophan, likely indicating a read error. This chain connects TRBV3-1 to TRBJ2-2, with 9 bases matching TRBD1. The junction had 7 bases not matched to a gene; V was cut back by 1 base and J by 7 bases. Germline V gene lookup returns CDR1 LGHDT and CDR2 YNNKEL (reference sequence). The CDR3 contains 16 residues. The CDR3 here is CASSQAGTGMIGELFS. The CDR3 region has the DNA TGTGCCAGCAGCCAAGCCGGGACAGGGATGATCGGGGAGCTGTTTTCT.

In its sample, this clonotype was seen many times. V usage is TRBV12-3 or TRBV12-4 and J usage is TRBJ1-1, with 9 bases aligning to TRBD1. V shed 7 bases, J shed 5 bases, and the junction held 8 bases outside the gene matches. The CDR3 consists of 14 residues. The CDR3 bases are TGTGCCAGCAAGCAACAGGGGGCTAGAACTGAAGCTTTCTTT. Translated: CASKQQGARTEAFF.

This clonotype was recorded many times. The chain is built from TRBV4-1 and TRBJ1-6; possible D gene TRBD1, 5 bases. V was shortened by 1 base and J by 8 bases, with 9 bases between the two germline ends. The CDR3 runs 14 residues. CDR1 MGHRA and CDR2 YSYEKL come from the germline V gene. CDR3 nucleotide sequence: TGCGCCAGCAGCCAAGGCCAGGGAGATTCACCCCTCCACTTT. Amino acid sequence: CASSQGQGDSPLHF.

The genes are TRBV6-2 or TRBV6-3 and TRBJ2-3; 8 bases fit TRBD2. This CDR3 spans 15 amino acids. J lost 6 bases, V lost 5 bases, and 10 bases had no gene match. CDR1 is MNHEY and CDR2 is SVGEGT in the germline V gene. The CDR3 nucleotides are TGTGCCAGCAGTCTCCTTAACGGGGGGGCGGATACGCAGTATTTT. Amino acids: CASSLLNGGADTQYF.

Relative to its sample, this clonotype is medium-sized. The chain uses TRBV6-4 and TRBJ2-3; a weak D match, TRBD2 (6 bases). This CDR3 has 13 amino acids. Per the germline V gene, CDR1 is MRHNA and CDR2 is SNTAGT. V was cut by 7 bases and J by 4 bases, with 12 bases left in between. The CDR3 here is CASKGGFPDTQYF. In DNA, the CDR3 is TGTGCCAGCAAAGGAGGGTTCCCAGATACGCAGTATTTT.

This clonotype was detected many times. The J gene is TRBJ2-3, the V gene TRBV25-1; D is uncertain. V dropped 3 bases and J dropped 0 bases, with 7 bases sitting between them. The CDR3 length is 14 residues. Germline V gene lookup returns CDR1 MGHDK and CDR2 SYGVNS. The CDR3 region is CASSDRRSTDTQYF. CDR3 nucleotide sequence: TGTGCCAGCAGTGATCGCAGGAGCACAGATACGCAGTATTTT.

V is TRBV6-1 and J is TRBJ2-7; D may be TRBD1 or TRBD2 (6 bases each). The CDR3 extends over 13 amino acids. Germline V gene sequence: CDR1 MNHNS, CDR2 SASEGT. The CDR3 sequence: CGSEGGYSYEQYF. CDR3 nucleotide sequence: TGTGGCAGTGAGGGGGGCTACTCCTACGAGCAGTACTTC.

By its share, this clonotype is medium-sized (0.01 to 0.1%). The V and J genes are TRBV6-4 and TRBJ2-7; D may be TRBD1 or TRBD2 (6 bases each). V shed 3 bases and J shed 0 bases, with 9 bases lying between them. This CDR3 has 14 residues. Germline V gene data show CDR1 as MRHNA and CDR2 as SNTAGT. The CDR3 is CASSEGGYSYEQYF. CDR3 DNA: TGTGCCAGCAGTGAGGGGGGCTACTCCTACGAGCAGTACTTC.

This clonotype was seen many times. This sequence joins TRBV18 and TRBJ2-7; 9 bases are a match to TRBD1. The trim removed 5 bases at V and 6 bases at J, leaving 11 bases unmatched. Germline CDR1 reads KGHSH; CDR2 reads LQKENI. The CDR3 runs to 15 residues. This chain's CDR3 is CASSTGTGRAAEQYF. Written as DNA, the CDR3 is TGTGCCAGCTCAACCGGGACAGGGAGGGCGGCCGAGCAGTACTTC.

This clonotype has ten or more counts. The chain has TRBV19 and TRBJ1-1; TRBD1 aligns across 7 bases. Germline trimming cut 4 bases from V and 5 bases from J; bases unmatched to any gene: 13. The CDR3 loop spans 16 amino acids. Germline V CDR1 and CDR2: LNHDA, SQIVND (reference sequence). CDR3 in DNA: TGTGCCAGTAGTACGCTAAACAGGGGCGGGAAAACTGAAGCTTTCTTT. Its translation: CASSTLNRGGKTEAFF.

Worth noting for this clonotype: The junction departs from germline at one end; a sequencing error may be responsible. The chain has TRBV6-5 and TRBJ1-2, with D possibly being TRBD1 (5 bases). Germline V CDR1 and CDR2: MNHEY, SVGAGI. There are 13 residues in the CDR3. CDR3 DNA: TGTGCCAGCAGTAACTCGGGGGACTATGGCTACACCTTC. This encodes CASSNSGDYGYTF.

Here the CDR3 DNA reads TGTGCCGCCCTTGGGGGGATCATATCTAAACTAGCCAAAAACATTCAGTACTTC. It yields the protein CAALGGIISKLAKNIQYF. V usage is TRBV2 and J usage is TRBJ2-4, with a weak D call TRBD2 (6 bases). V was clipped by 11 bases and J by 0 bases, with 26 bases between them. The CDR3 is made up of 18 amino acids. From germline, CDR1 is SNHLY and CDR2 FYNNEI.